This TCR beta chain originates from a study of blood T cell repertoires in COVID-19 (dated by TCRdb to about 2020). Describing the broader study: The collaborator samples originated in the United States, Italy and Spain and spanned the acute and convalescent phases of COVID-19. The material from the prospective study consisted of cDNA or gDNA derived from T cells, B-cell-depleted T cells, or PBMCs. Deeply sampled blood TCRbeta repertoires from subjects exposed to, actively infected with, or recovered from COVID-19 were included in the dataset. The repertoires were released in a freely available public database meant as a resource for research on the immune response to SARS-CoV-2. The samples were drawn from two sources: the first 160 participants of the ongoing ImmuneRACE study, and 1,200 or so subjects contributed by 6 global collaborators. A de-identified subject ID, COVID-19 status, age in years and sex were almost always included in the sample metadata. Where available, HLA class I and class II types were taken from metadata supplied by the sample provider and were not determined by assay-based typing.

The trim is 8 bases for V and 7 bases for J, with a gap of 15 bases between the germline ends. The CDR3 numbers 12 residues from cysteine through phenylalanine. Only the CDR3 DNA is retained, 36 bases long and in frame from the first base. The germline V gene specifies SNHLY as CDR1 and FYNNEI as CDR2. What the work shows at the level of the full study, not this receptor alone: Clinical and demographic metadata were provided uncurated, with the amount varying by source and participant.

Points on this clone: Its antigen is currently not known. The record has no base qualities; no much larger clone is one base away.

Collaborating institutions collected whole blood in K2EDTA tubes following their own protocols. Collaborator samples were shipped for TCRbeta analysis as frozen whole blood, isolated PBMCs, or DNA extracted from either sample type. TCRbeta CDR3 regions were amplified from genomic DNA by means of the immunoSEQ Assay, a bias-controlled multiplex PCR. Turning to the authors' computational methods: The number of nucleated cells in each sample was estimated by amplification of reference gene primers within the assay. Sequence reads were collapsed and filtered to measure the absolute abundance of every unique TCRbeta CDR3 rearrangement. For each sample, productive Simpson clonality was calculated as the square root of Simpson's diversity index across productive rearrangements. TCRdb re-hosts the immuneACCESS table, in-frame sequences only. Its copies lack some clones; in the studies checked, an unresolved V gene accounts for under half of them, and the cause for the rest is not known. V, J and clone size reflect that table, while D and trimming were determined from the DNA. For this sample the table gives roughly 210,000 clones, of which roughly 90% were detected only once. Over 1.5% of the sample belongs to the ten largest clones.

Recombination linked TRBV2 to TRBJ2-7; the D gene is perhaps TRBD2, from 6 matching bases. The sequencing sample was made of peripheral blood. The sequence came from a man aged 65 to 79 with acute or convalescent COVID-19. The DNA reads as follows: TGTGCCAGCTCTCTGGGGGGATTAGAGCAGTACTTC. This codes for CASSLGGLEQYF.